This TCR beta chain stems from a study of shared clonotypes between healthy human individuals. Donors were healthy HIV-negative adults without recently reported acute infections or vaccinations. Replicate PCRs for unsorted PBMC used around 270 ng DNA (about 30,000 T cell genomes). What was sequenced on ten immunoSEQ deep assay plates was unsorted PBMC DNA. As handled by the study authors: Filtering of immunoSEQ junctional sequences could not match full-length read filtering. Generated by immunoSEQ multiplex PCR, the TCRdb table keeps only in-frame clones and is missing some. From that table come the V and J calls and clone size; the DNA was used to work out D and trimming. Of about 96,000 clones in the sample, about 45% were seen once. J lost 3 bases, V lost 3 bases, and 8 bases had no gene match. Germline CDR1 is SNHLY and CDR2 is FYNNEI. The CDR3 runs to 15 residues.

The sample comprised PBMCs. The clonotype was recovered from a woman aged 40 to 50 in good health. Some clones in this sample may be carry-over from other donors' samples. This chain connects TRBV2 to TRBJ2-7, with TRBD2 identical over 7 bases. In DNA form, the CDR3 reads TGTGCCAGCAGTGATGCTGCGGGAGTAAGCTACGAGCAGTACTTC. Amino acids: CASSDAAGVSYEQYF. Combining the CDR3 with reference TRBV2 and TRBJ2-7 gives the whole variable domain EPEVTQTPSHQVTQMGQEVILRCVPISNHLYFYWYRQILGQKVEFLVSFYNNEISEKSEIFDDQFSVERPDGSNFTLKIRSTKLEDSAMYFCASSDAAGVSYEQYFGPGTRLTVT.